This T cell receptor beta chain is drawn from a study of blood T cell repertoires in COVID-19. Study background: Material from acute and convalescent COVID-19 was sourced from the United States, Italy and Spain. The analysed material was cDNA or gDNA that came from T cells, B-cell-depleted T cells, or PBMCs.

Germline V CDR1 and CDR2: MDHEN, SYDVKM. The junction had 10 bases not matched to a gene; V was cut back by 7 bases and J by 5 bases. This CDR3 comprises 14 residues. In the source study's methods: Reference gene primer amplification gave nucleated cell count estimates. TCRdb keeps only in-frame clones here, not all; method: immunoSEQ multiplex PCR. V and J calls plus clone size are reproduced from that table; the DNA served to infer D and trimming. The sample records about 150,000 clones, 80% being singletons. The rearrangement uses TRBV28 and TRBJ2-7; 8 positions agree with TRBD2. The sequenced sample consisted of peripheral blood. This receptor was identified in a man aged 60 to 69 with acute or convalescent COVID-19. The CDR3 loop is CASISGGRINEQYF. The DNA for the CDR3 is TGTGCCAGCATCAGCGGCGGGAGGATCAACGAGCAGTACTTC.